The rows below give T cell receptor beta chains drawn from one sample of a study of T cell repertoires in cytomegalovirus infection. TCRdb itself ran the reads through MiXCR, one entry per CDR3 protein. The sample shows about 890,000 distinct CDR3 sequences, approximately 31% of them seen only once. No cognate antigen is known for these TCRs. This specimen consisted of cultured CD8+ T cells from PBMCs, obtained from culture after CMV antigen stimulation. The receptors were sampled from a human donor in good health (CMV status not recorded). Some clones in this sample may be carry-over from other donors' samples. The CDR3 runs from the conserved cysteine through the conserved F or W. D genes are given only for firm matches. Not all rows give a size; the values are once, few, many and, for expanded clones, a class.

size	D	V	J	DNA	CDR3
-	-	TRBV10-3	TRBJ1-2	TGTGCCATCAGTGAAATAGTCTATGGCTACACCTTC	CAISEIVYGYTF
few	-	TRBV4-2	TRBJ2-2	TGTGCCAGCAGCTACGACCTCTCCCTGAACACCGGGGAGCTGTTTTTT	CASSYDLSLNTGELFF
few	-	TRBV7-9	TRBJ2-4	TGTGCCAGCAGCTTATTTCTAGGGGGAAAGAATGACATTCAGTACTTC	CASSLFLGGKNDIQYF
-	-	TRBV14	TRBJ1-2	TGTGCCAGCAGCCAAGATGGAGGGTATGGGAATGGCTACACCTTC	CASSQDGGYGNGYTF
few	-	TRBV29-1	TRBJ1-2	TGCAGCGTTGATGATGGGACACACTATGGCTACACCTTC	CSVDDGTHYGYTF
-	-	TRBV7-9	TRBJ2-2	TGTGCCAGCGGCCCAGCTGGCGGGGAGAACACCGGGGAGCTGTTTTTT	CASGPAGGENTGELFF
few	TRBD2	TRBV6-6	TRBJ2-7	TGTGCCAGCAGTTACGAGCGGGGGGGCCCGCAAGTTTACGAGCAGTACTTC	CASSYERGGPQVYEQYF
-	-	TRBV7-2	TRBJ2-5	TGTGCCAGCAGCTTAGATGGCAGGGTCCAAGAGACCCAGTACTTC	CASSLDGRVQETQYF
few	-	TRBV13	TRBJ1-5	TGTGCCAGCAGCGGTGGACGCGACCAGCATTTT	CASSGGRDQHF
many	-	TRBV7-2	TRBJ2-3	TGTGCCAGCAGCTTAGTTTTCGGCCCGCACCGCACAGATACGCAGTATTTT	CASSLVFGPHRTDTQYF
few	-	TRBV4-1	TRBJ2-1	TGCGCCAGCAGCCGGCGGGGCCTGGACAATGAGCAGTTCTTC	CASSRRGLDNEQFF
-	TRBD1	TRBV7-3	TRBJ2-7	TGTGCCAGCAGGGTTGGACAGGGGGCGCGTGTCGAGCAGTACTTC	CASRVGQGARVEQYF
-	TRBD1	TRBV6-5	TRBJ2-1	TGTGCCAGCAGTTACCGACAGGGGGAGCAGTTCTTC	CASSYRQGEQFF
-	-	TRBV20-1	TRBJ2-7	TGCAGTGTTGGGTCGAGGGACACATATTACGAGCAGTACTTC	CSVGSRDTYYEQYF
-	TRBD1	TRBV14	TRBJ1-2	TGTGCCAGCAGCGCCTCGGGACAGGGCTATGGCTACACCTTC	CASSASGQGYGYTF
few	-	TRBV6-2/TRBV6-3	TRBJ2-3	TGTGCCAGCAGTTACGGGGCGGCAGAGACCGCCACAGATACGCAGTATTTT	CASSYGAAETATDTQYF
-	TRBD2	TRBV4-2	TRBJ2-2	TGTGCCAGCAGCCAAGATGCCCTAGCGGGGGGGCGGGACACCGGGGAGCTGTTTTTT	CASSQDALAGGRDTGELFF
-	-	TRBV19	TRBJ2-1	TGTGCCAGTAGCGGGGGATCCCCTTTACACAATGAGCAGTTCTTC	CASSGGSPLHNEQFF
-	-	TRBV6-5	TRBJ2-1	TGTGCCAGCAGTACCGGACAGAACAATGACTACAATGAGCAGTTCTTC	CASSTGQNNDYNEQFF
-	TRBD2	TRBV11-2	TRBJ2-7	TGTGCCAGCAGCTCCATGAAGCGGGGGGGCGGCGAGCAGTACTTC	CASSSMKRGGGEQYF
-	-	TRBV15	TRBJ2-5	TGTGCCACCAGCGGCTTCAATACCCAAGAGACCCAGTACTTC	CATSGFNTQETQYF
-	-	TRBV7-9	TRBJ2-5	TGTGCCAGCAATCAACGCCGCCAGGGGTCACGTCAAGAGACCCAGTACTTC	CASNQRRQGSRQETQYF
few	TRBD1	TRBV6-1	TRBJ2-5	TGTGCCAGCAGCGGACAGGGGGCAGGGGAGACCCAGTACTTC	CASSGQGAGETQYF
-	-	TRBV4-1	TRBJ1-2	TGCGCCAGCAGCCAAGGTCGGGGGGATGGCTACACCTTC	CASSQGRGDGYTF
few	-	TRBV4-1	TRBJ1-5	TGCGCCAGCAGCTATCGGGCCTGGGGCAATCAGCCCCAGCATTTT	CASSYRAWGNQPQHF
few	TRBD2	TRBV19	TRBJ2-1	TGTGCCAGTAGTATTACTAGCGGGGCCTTGAATGAGCAGTTCTTC	CASSITSGALNEQFF
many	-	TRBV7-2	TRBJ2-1	TGTGCCAGCAGCTCTCCGGATGAGCAGTTCTTC	CASSSPDEQFF
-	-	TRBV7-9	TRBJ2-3	TGTGCCAGCGAGGACGGCACAGATACGCAGTATTTT	CASEDGTDTQYF
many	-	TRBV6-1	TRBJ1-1	TGTGCCAGCAGTAAAGACATTGGCACTGAAGTTTTCTTT	CASSKDIGTEVFF
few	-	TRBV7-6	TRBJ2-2	TGTGCCAGCAGCTTAGGCACCGACAACACCGGGGAGCTGTTTTTT	CASSLGTDNTGELFF
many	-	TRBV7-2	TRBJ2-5	TGTGCCAGCAGCTCCCCCGGCTGGGCTGGAGAGACCCAGTACTTC	CASSSPGWAGETQYF
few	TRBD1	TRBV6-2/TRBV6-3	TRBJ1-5	TGTGCCAGCAGTTACCTTTATACAGGGGTCGGATATAGCAATCAGCCCCAGCATTTT	CASSYLYTGVGYSNQPQHF
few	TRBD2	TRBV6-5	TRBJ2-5	TGTGCCAGCAGTTACCAACGGGGGGGCGGGGAGACCCAGTACTTC	CASSYQRGGGETQYF
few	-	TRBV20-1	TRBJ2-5	TGCAGTGCTAGAGACGCGCGGGGCCCCAGAGGAGAGACCCAGTACTTC	CSARDARGPRGETQYF
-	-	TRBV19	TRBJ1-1	TGTGTCAGTAAGGAAAACCCCGAGGGGAGCACTGAAGCTTTCTTT	CVSKENPEGSTEAFF
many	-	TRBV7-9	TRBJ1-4	TGTGCCAGCAGTAATGCCCCGCGGCCTTTGGATGAAAAACTGTTTTTT	CASSNAPRPLDEKLFF
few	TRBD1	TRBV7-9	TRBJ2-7	TGTGCCAGCAGACTGCTGACAGGGGGAGTCGACGAGCAGTACTTC	CASRLLTGGVDEQYF
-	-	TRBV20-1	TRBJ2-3	TGCAGTGCTATTACCCCCCGGGAACGCACAGATACGCAGTATTTT	CSAITPRERTDTQYF
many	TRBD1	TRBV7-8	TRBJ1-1	TGTGCCAGCAGCCTAGGGACAGGGATCACTGAAGCTTTCTTT	CASSLGTGITEAFF
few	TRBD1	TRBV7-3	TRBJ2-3	TGTGCCAGCAGCTCCGACGACAGGGGGCCCGCAGATACGCAGTATTTT	CASSSDDRGPADTQYF
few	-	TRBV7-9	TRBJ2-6	TGTGCCAGCAGCTTAAGTTGGTGGGGGGCCAACGTCCTGACTTTC	CASSLSWWGANVLTF
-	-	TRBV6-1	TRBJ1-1	TGTGCCAGCAGTTCATACCCCGTGAACACTGAAGCTTTCTTT	CASSSYPVNTEAFF
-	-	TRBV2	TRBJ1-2	TGTGCCAGCAGTGAAGCCCAGCTCGGCTATGGCTACACCTTC	CASSEAQLGYGYTF
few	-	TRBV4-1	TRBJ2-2	TGCGCCAGCAGCCCCAGTGTCACCGGGGAGCTGTTTTTT	CASSPSVTGELFF
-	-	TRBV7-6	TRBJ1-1	TGTGCCAGCAGCACCCCAGGGACTACAACCGGGAGCACTGAAGCTTTCTTT	CASSTPGTTTGSTEAFF
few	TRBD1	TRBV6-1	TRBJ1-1	TGTGCCACCGAGTTCACAGGGGGCTTATTCACTGAAGCTTTCTTT	CATEFTGGLFTEAFF
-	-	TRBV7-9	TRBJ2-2	TGTGCCAGCAGCTTAGGCGGGGACAGCTCACGGACCGGGGAGCTGTTTTTT	CASSLGGDSSRTGELFF
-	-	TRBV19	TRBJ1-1	TGTGCCAGTACTCTGGCCACCTGGGGACGTGGGACTGAAGCTTTCTTT	CASTLATWGRGTEAFF
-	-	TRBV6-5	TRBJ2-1	TGTGCCAGCAGTTACTCCCTAGAGGACAATGAGCAGTTCTTC	CASSYSLEDNEQFF
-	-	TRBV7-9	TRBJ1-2	TGTGCCAGCAGCGGTAGACGAGATAACTATGGCTACACCTTC	CASSGRRDNYGYTF
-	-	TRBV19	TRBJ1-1	TGTGCCAGTAGTATCTCGACAGCGAACACTGAAGCTTTCTTT	CASSISTANTEAFF
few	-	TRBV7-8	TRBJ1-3	TGTGCCAGCAGCGACAGAGTCTCTGGAAACACCATATATTTT	CASSDRVSGNTIYF
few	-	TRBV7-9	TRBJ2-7	TGTGCCAGCAGCTTACACGTACGCTACGAGCAGTACTTC	CASSLHVRYEQYF
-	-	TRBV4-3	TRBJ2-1	TGCGCCAGCAGCCCCTCCTATGGCTCGTTATACAATGAGCAGTTCTTC	CASSPSYGSLYNEQFF
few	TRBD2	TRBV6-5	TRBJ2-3	TGTGCCAGCAGTCTAGCGGGGGGGCATACGCAGTATTTT	CASSLAGGHTQYF
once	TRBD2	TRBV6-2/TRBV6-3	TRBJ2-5	TGTGCCAGCAGTTCCCCGCCTAGCGGGGAGACCCAGTACTTC	CASSSPPSGETQYF
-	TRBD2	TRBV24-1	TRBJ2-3	TGTGCCACCAGTGCCCTGAGCGGGGGCCCCACAGATACGCAGTATTTT	CATSALSGGPTDTQYF